The rows below give T cell receptor beta chains drawn from one sample of a study of CD8 T cells in ankylosing spondylitis. From the 5' RACE reads, TCRdb called clonotypes with MiXCR, one entry per CDR3 protein. The repertoire has under 150,000 distinct CDR3 sequences, approximately 10% of them found once; the top ten carry about 3.6%. The sample consisted of blood, either unsorted or a sorted T cell fraction (not recorded which). These receptors originate from a male donor with ankylosing spondylitis or in good health (not recorded which). Both conserved end residues are trimmed from each CDR3. D genes are given only for firm matches.

j_gene | d_gene | v_gene | CDR3aa
TRBJ2-5 | . | TRBV20-1 | SAIGLQETQY
TRBJ2-2 | TRBD2 | TRBV20-1 | SASPPGLARTGELF
TRBJ2-5 | . | TRBV20-1 | SASGGRRETQY
TRBJ2-1 | . | TRBV24-1 | ATSDFQGNEQF
TRBJ1-3 | . | TRBV5-1 | ASSVQGPGNTIY
TRBJ1-1 | . | TRBV6-5 | ASSYLTEAF
TRBJ2-5 | . | TRBV20-1 | SARGGRFERETQY
TRBJ2-2 | TRBD2 | TRBV7-2 | ASSLSLAGANTGELF
TRBJ2-2 | TRBD2 | TRBV15 | ATSGVALAGTGELF
TRBJ1-4 | TRBD1 | TRBV2 | ASRPTGTTNEKLF
TRBJ2-1 | . | TRBV5-1 | ASSLIGNSYNEQF
TRBJ2-7 | TRBD1 | TRBV29-1 | SVAGTAIYEQY
TRBJ1-1 | . | TRBV15 | ATSRDKANTEAF
TRBJ1-6 | . | TRBV7-6 | ASSLDYNSPLH
TRBJ1-1 | TRBD1 | TRBV7-2 | ASSLVGQGATEAF
TRBJ2-7 | TRBD1 | TRBV6-1 | ASSQRQGAAYEQY
TRBJ2-7 | TRBD1 | TRBV7-2 | ASSFGQGGEQY
TRBJ2-4 | TRBD1 | TRBV19 | ASSASTGDLAKNIQY
TRBJ2-4 | TRBD1 | TRBV29-1 | SVRTGTNIQY
TRBJ2-1 | . | TRBV4-2 | ASSQSTVWGVEQF
TRBJ2-1 | TRBD1 | TRBV20-1 | SARVEGASSKF
TRBJ1-5 | TRBD1 | TRBV7-9 | ASSSQGAGDQPQH
TRBJ2-5 | . | TRBV5-1 | ASSFVSIERGIRETQY
TRBJ2-3 | TRBD2 | TRBV7-2 | ASSRTSGTTDTQY
TRBJ2-7 | . | TRBV7-6 | ASSLAVGPPLEQY
TRBJ2-5 | . | TRBV29-1 | SVDFAGRKETQY
TRBJ1-1 | . | TRBV6-5 | ASSYSPTFPEAF
TRBJ2-7 | TRBD1 | TRBV7-2 | ASSKDRVWYEQY
TRBJ2-1 | TRBD2 | TRBV20-1 | SGLGLREGYNEQF
TRBJ2-1 | TRBD1 | TRBV20-1 | SATRMGQQNEQF
TRBJ2-3 | TRBD1 | TRBV5-6 | ASSWTGLADTQY
TRBJ2-7 | . | TRBV12-3/TRBV12-4 | ASSYTGMGEQY
TRBJ1-1 | . | TRBV20-1 | SASARPNTEAF
TRBJ1-5 | . | TRBV4-1 | ASSQEPTGYNQPQH
TRBJ2-6 | TRBD1 | TRBV28 | ASKPPGQGLRGANGLT
TRBJ2-2 | . | TRBV25-1 | ASSEQGLAGELF
TRBJ2-3 | . | TRBV26 | TSSLILGALGGTDTQY
TRBJ2-4 | . | TRBV6-1 | ASSGPGRAKNIQY
TRBJ2-3 | . | TRBV24-1 | ATSDFYRGTDTQY
TRBJ1-1 | . | TRBV12-3/TRBV12-4 | ASRPRGSNTEAF